The sequence of this T cell receptor (beta chain) was determined in a study of beta chain features in type 1 diabetes. The V and J ends lost 4 bases and 2 bases, in that order; junction bases with no gene match: 6. The CDR3 extends over 15 amino acids. Germline CDR1 is SNHLY and CDR2 is FYNNEI. Sorted populations were all over 95% pure. About this clone: Antigen: not known.

Of the isolated RNA, all was reverse transcribed, and so the sequenced material was expressed TCRB transcripts. The method was immunoSEQ multiplex PCR; TCRdb's version includes in-frame clones alone and lacks a portion of them. The table records hundreds of thousands of clones, about an eighth of them present only once. Study observations and caveats: People with Type 1 diabetes carried modestly yet significantly shorter TCRB CDR3s in all four CD4+ subsets. The study found that naive, central memory and Treg TCRB repertoires appeared more similar in patients than in healthy donors. The cDNA sequencing approach could over-represent high-TCR-expressing cells.

The sequence derives from a young man with type 1 diabetes. The genes are TRBV2 and TRBJ2-3; TRBD1 aligns across 7 bases. The sequenced sample was naive CD4+ T cells from blood. The CDR3 DNA reads TGTGCCAGCAGTGCCGCCGGGACAGCCACAGATACGCAGTATTTT. This sequence encodes CASSAAGTATDTQYF.